These 2 T cell receptor beta chains were all obtained from the same sample, sequenced in a study of T cells in women clearing cervical HPV infection. Repertoires were generated with immunoSEQ multiplex PCR, while TCRdb's copy carries only in-frame clones and drops some. The sample has about 30,000 clones, and its top ten clones hold 3% to 4%. Sequencing was done on a sample of blood buffy coat. The receptors shown here come from a woman between 18 and 70 years old with a cervical HPV16 infection that either progressed to CIN3+ or cleared (not recorded which).

About this clone itself: Mismatch with germline at one junction end may stem from a read error. The same CDR3 also results from other DNA sequences found in this sample. CDR3 DNA, as far as it was read: TGCAGTGCTAGAGTCGGAAGGGCCCTCTATGGA. This translates into CSARVGRALYG. In full, the CDR3 reads CSARVGRALYGYTF. The chain carries TRBV20-1 and TRBJ1-2; no reliable D call. The CDR3 is cut off 3 residues early in the read; its end comes from the germline J gene. CDR3 length: 14 residues. Germline lookup yields CDR1 DFQATT and CDR2 SNEGSKA (reference sequence).

With respect to this clone: The read falls 3 residues short of the CDR3 end, and the missing part is taken from the germline J gene. The chain joins TRBV6-2 or TRBV6-3 to TRBJ2-7; TRBD2 is a possible D gene (6 bases). The germline CDR1 and CDR2 sequences are MNHEY and SVGEGT. V lost 6 bases to trimming and J lost 6 bases, with 15 bases between them. The CDR3 consists of 13 residues. CDR3 sequence: CASRRTTSIEQYF. CDR3 bases read: TGTGCCAGCAGACGGACTACCTCCATCGAG.